This TCR beta chain is drawn from a study of technical replicates of blood from four donors. Sequenced by immunoSEQ multiplex PCR; TCRdb stores in-frame clones only, minus some. Counted here are about 84,000 clones, 95% to 98% occurring once; the ten biggest clones make up approximately 0.15%. This clone was observed once. Germline assignment: CDR1 MDHEN and CDR2 SYDVKM. The V gene end was trimmed by 4 bases and the J gene end by 7 bases; junction bases not matched to a gene: 14. CDR3 length: 16 residues. The sample taken for sequencing was T cells isolated from PBMCs. This sequence originates from a human donor in good health. The V call is TRBV28, the J call TRBJ1-1; 8 positions match TRBD1. CDR3 sequence reads: CASSSDLGQGGFEAFF. As DNA, the CDR3 is TGTGCCAGCAGTTCCGATCTCGGACAGGGAGGATTTGAAGCTTTCTTT. Full variable domain (missing parts from reference TRBV28 and TRBJ1-1): DVKVTQSSRYLVKRTGEKVFLECVQDMDHENMFWYRQDPGLGLRLIYFSYDVKMKEKGDIPEGYSVSREKKERFSLILESASTNQTSMYLCASSSDLGQGGFEAFFGQGTRLTVV.